The rows below give T cell receptor beta chains drawn from one sample of a study. TCRdb reprocessed the 5' RACE reads with MiXCR, giving one entry per CDR3 protein. The sample holds about 54,000 distinct CDR3 sequences; 17% are singletons and the top ten take approximately 2.5%. The sequenced sample was naive CD4+ T cells sorted from blood. The receptors stem from a female donor with breast cancer. CDR3s include the opening cysteine and the closing phenylalanine or tryptophan. The order of the fields is J gene, V gene, CDR3 protein.

TRBJ1-2 TRBV4-2 CASSQGQNYGYTF
TRBJ1-4 TRBV5-1 CASSLASSSEKLFF
TRBJ2-1 TRBV7-2 CASSLLQVYNEQFF
TRBJ1-1 TRBV10-1 CASSRGGDTEACF
TRBJ2-1 TRBV29-1 CSVQTNRRGDNEQFF
TRBJ2-5 TRBV4-1 CAGSQDRGNSWETQYF
TRBJ1-2 TRBV20-1 CSARERGQVGPINYGYTF
TRBJ1-1 TRBV29-1 CSAPGTGTNTEAFF
TRBJ2-7 TRBV7-2 CASSSLGSGQKQYF
TRBJ2-1 TRBV7-9 CASSLSGRVGEQFF
TRBJ2-5 TRBV6-5 CASSFDHKIPHTQYF